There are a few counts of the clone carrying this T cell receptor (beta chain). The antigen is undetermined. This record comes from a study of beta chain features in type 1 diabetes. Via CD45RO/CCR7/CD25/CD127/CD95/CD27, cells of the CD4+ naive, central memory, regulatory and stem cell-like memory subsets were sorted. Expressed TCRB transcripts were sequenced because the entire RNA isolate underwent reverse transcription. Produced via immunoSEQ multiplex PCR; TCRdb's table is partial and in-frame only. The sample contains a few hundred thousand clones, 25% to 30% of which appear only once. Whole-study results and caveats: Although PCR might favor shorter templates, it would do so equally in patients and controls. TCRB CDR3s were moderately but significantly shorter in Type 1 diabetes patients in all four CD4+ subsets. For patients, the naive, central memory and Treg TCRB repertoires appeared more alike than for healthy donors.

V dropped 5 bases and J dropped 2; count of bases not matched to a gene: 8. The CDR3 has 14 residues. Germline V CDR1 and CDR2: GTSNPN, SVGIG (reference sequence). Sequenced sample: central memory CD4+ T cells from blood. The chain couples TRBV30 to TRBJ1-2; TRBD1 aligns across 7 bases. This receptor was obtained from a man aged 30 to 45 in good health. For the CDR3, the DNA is TGTGCCTGGGGTACCGGACAGGCCAACTATGGCTACACCTTC. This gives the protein CAWGTGQANYGYTF.